The T cell receptor (beta chain) described here comes from a study of patients and donors after allogeneic stem cell transplantation. Germline V gives CDR1 ENHRY, CDR2 SYGVKD. The CDR3 is 15 amino acids. Unmatched junction bases numbered 5, after V lost 5 bases and J lost 3 bases. TCRdb passed the RT-PCR reads through MiXCR, listing each CDR3 protein once. This sample has tens of thousands of distinct CDR3 sequences; about 8% occur once, and the top ten carry around 50%. This clonotype was observed a few times. The specimen was blood, either unsorted or a sorted T cell fraction (not recorded which). The J gene is TRBJ2-3, the V gene TRBV10-3; TRBD1 matches 10 bases. The clonotype comes from a human donor who was either an allogeneic HSCT recipient or a stem cell or donor lymphocyte infusion donor (not recorded which). It is not recorded whose cells these are; they may come from a transplant donor. CDR3 protein: CAISTDRGLTDTQYF. The CDR3 coding sequence is TGTGCCATCAGTACCGACAGGGGGCTAACAGATACGCAGTATTTT.